This T cell receptor beta chain was identified in a study of post-analysis software for immune sequencing data. Study results and caveats: Patients carried roughly 5 TRBV segments more frequently than controls did, and TRBV5-6, TRBV5-1 and TRBV20-1 were among them.

Concerning this clonotype: Its specificity is unknown.

The TCR beta cDNA libraries contained unique molecular identifiers. TCRdb independently ran MiXCR on the PCR reads; one entry per CDR3 protein. The data show 550,000 to 700,000 distinct CDR3 sequences, with about 44% seen just once and approximately 1.7% held by the top ten. V gave up 3 bases and J gave up 8 bases; unmatched junction bases: 10. This CDR3 has 15 residues. Germline lookup yields CDR1 SGDLS and CDR2 YYNGEE. This TCR derives from a girl between 5 and 17 years old with multiple sclerosis. The source material was blood. V and J are TRBV9 and TRBJ1-2; TRBD1 matches 10 bases. The CDR3 region is CASSARTGGTGGYTF. CDR3 sequence (DNA): TGTGCCAGCAGCGCCCGGACAGGGGGGACAGGGGGCTACACCTTC.